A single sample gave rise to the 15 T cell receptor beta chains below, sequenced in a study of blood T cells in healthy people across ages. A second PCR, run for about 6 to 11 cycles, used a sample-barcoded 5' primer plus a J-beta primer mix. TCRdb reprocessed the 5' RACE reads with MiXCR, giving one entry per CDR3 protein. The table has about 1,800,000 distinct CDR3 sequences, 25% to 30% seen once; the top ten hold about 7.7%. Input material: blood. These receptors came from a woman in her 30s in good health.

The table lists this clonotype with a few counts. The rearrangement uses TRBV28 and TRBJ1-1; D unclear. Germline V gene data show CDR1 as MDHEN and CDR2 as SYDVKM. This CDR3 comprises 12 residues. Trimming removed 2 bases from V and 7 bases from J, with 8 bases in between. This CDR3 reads CASSLGAYEAFF. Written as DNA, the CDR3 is TGTGCCAGCAGTTTAGGAGCATATGAAGCTTTCTTT.

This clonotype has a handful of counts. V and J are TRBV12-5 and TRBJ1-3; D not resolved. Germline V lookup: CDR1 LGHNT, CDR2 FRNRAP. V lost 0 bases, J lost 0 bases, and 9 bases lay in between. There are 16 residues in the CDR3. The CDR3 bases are TGTGCTAGTGGTTTGGTACTCTCGCCCTCTGGAAACACCATATATTTT. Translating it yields CASGLVLSPSGNTIYF.

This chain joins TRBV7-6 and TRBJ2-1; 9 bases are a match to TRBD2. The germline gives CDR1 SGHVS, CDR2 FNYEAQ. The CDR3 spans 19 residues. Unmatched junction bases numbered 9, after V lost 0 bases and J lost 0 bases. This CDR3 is CASSLAPWGAGGSYNEQFF. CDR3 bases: TGTGCCAGCAGCTTAGCGCCTTGGGGAGCGGGAGGCTCCTACAATGAGCAGTTCTTC.

In nucleotides, the CDR3 is TGCAGTGCTAGAGATCTAAGTGGAGGGCTAGAGGCGCCAGATACGCAGTATTTT. Translated: CSARDLSGGLEAPDTQYF. The V and J genes are TRBV20-1 and TRBJ2-3, with D possibly being TRBD2 (6 bases). Germline V lookup: CDR1 DFQATT, CDR2 SNEGSKA (reference sequence). CDR3 size: 18 residues. The germline V and J ends were trimmed by 0 bases and 4 bases, with 23 bases remaining between them.

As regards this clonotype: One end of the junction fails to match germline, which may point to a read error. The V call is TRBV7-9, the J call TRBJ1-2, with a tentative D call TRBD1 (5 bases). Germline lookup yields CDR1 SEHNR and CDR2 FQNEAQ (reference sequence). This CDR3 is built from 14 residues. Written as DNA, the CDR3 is TGTGTCAGCAGCCCCAGCAGGGAGGATTATGGCTACACCTTC. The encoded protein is CVSSPSREDYGYTF.

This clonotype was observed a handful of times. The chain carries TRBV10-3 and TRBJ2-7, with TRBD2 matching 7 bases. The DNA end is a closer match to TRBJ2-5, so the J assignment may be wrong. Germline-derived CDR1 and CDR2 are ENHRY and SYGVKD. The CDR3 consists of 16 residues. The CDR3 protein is CAISESLAERRETQYF. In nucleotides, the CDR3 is TGTGCCATCAGTGAGTCTCTAGCGGAAAGGCGCGAGACCCAGTACTTC.

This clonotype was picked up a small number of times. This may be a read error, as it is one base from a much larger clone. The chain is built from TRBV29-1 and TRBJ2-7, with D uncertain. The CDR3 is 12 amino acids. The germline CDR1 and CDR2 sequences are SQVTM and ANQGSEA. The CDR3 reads CSGEESSYEQYF. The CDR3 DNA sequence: TGCAGCGGTGAAGAATCCTCCTACGAGCAGTACTTC.

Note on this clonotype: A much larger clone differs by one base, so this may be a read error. This CDR3 is CSVMTTLYTEQFF. Written as DNA, the CDR3 is TGCAGCGTGATGACTACCCTTTACACTGAGCAGTTCTTC. The chain combines TRBV29-1 with TRBJ2-1, with D maybe TRBD2 (5 bases). This CDR3 is built from 13 residues. The germline CDR1 and CDR2 sequences are SQVTM and ANQGSEA.

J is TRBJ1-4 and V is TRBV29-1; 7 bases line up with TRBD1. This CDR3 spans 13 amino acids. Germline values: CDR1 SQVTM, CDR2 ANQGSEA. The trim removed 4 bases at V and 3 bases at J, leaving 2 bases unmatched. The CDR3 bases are TGCAGCGTTGGCGGGACAGCTAATGAAAAACTGTTTTTT. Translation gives CSVGGTANEKLFF.

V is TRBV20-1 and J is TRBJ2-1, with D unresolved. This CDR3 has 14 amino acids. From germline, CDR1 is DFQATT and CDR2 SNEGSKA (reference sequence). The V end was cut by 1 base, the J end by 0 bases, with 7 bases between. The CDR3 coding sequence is TGCAGTGCTAGAGCGGTGAGCTCCTACAATGAGCAGTTCTTC. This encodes CSARAVSSYNEQFF.

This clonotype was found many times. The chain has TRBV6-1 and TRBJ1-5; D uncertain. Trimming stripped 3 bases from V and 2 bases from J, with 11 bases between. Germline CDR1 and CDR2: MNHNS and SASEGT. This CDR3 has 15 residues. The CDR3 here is CASSEALLGNQPQHF. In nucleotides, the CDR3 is TGTGCCAGCAGTGAGGCCCTGTTGGGCAATCAGCCCCAGCATTTT.

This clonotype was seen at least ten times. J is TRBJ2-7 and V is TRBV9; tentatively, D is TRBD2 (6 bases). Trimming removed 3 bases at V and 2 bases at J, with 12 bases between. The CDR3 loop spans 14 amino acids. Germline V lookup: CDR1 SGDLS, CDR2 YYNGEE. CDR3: CASSAGTSTYEQYF. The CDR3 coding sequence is TGTGCCAGCAGCGCCGGGACTTCGACCTACGAGCAGTACTTC.

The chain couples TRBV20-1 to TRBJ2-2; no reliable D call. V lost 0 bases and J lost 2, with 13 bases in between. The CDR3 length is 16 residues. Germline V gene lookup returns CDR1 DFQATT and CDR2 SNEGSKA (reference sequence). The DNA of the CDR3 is TGCAGTGCTAGAGATACGAGACAATCTAACACCGGGGAGCTGTTTTTT. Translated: CSARDTRQSNTGELFF.

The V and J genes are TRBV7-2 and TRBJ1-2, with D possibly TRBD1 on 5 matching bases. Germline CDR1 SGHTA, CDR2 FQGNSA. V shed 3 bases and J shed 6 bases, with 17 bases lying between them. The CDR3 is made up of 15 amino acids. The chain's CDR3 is CASSFYAGADDGYTF. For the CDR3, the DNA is TGTGCCAGCAGCTTCTACGCCGGGGCCGATGATGGCTACACCTTC. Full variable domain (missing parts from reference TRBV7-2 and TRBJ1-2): GAGVSQSPSNKVTEKGKDVELRCDPISGHTALYWYRQSLGQGLEFLIYFQGNSAPDKSGLPSDRFSAERTGGSVSTLTIQRTQQEDSAVYLCASSFYAGADDGYTFGSGTRLTVV.

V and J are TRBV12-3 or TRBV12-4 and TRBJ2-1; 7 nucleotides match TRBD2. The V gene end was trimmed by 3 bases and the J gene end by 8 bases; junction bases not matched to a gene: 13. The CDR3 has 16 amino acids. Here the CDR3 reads CASSFPTGGLMHEQFF. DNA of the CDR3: TGTGCCAGCAGTTTTCCAACGGGGGGACTTATGCATGAGCAGTTCTTC.